This section outlines one TCR beta chain sequence together with its context. The protocol was immunoSEQ multiplex PCR, while the TCRdb copy is restricted to in-frame clones and leaves out a portion. The repertoire holds about 110,000 clones, with around 90% as singletons. V gave up 4 bases and J gave up 1 base; unmatched junction bases: 8. The CDR3 consists of 16 residues. Germline V gene sequence: CDR1 MDHEN, CDR2 SYDVKM. This entry is derived from a study of T cells after somatic rescue of genetic block. The receptor was derived from a woman aged 18-29 years. The sample taken for sequencing was peripheral blood mononuclear cells (PBMCs). The V gene is TRBV28, the J gene TRBJ2-5; 8 bases align to TRBD1. The CDR3 nucleotides are TGTGCCAGCAGTTGGACGAGGACAGGGTTCCAAGAGACCCAGTACTTC. Amino acids: CASSWTRTGFQETQYF.